This T cell receptor beta chain was identified in a study of blood T cell repertoires in COVID-19. In the original workflow: Amplifying reference gene primers gave estimates of nucleated cell counts. Profiled with immunoSEQ multiplex PCR; TCRdb holds only in-frame clones, not every one. The V and J calls and clone size were taken over from that table, and D and trimming were inferred from the DNA. The table has about 66,000 clones, roughly nine tenths seen once. There are 14 residues in the CDR3. Germline assignment: CDR1 SGHRS and CDR2 YFSETQ. Trimming took 0 bases from V and 2 from J, leaving 8 bases between them.

Sequenced: peripheral blood. This rearrangement joins TRBV5-1 to TRBJ1-1; D not certain. This clonotype was sampled from a human donor in a cohort sampled during active COVID-19. CDR3: CASSLVAGNTEAFF. DNA of the CDR3: TGCGCCAGCAGCTTGGTGGCGGGAAACACTGAAGCTTTCTTT.